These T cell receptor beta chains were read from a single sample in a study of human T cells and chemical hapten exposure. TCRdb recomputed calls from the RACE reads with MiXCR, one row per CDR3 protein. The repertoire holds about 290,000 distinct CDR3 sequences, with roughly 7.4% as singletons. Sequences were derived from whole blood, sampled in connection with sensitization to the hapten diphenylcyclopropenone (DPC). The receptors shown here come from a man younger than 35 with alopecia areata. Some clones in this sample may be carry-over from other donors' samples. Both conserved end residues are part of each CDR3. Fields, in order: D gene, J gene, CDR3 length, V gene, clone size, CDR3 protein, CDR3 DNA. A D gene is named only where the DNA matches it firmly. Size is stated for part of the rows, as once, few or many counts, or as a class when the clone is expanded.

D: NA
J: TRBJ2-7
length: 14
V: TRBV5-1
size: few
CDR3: CASSGRDGSYEQYF
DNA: TGCGCCAGCAGCGGCCGGGACGGCTCCTACGAGCAGTACTTC

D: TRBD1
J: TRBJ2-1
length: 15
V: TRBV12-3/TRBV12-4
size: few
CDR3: CASRGGQGRGNEQFF
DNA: TGTGCCAGCAGGGGAGGACAGGGTAGAGGCAATGAGCAGTTCTTC

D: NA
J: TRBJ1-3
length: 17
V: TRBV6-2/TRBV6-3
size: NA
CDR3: CASSYTAGQSSGNTIYF
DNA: TGTGCCAGCAGTTACACCGCCGGACAAAGCTCTGGAAACACCATATATTTT

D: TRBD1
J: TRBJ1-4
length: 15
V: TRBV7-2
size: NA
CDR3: CASSWQGGTNEKLFF
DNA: TGTGCCAGCAGCTGGCAGGGGGGAACTAATGAAAAACTGTTTTTT

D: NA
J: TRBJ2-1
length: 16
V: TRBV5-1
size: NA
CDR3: CASSPEEGGPYNEQFF
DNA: TGCGCCAGCAGCCCGGAGGAGGGGGGTCCTTACAATGAGCAGTTCTTC

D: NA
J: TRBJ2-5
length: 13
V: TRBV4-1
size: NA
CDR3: CASSGTNQETQYF
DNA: TGCGCCAGCAGCGGGACGAACCAGGAGACCCAGTACTTC

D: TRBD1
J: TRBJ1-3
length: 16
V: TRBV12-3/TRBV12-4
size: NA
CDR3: CASSETGVPSGNTIYF
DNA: TGTGCCAGCAGTGAAACAGGGGTCCCCTCTGGAAACACCATATATTTT

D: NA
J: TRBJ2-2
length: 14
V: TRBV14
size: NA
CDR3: CASSQDGPTGELFF
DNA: TGTGCCAGCAGCCAAGACGGGCCAACCGGGGAGCTGTTTTTT

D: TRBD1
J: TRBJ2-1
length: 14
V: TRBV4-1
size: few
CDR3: CASSQLGQGNEQFF
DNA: TGCGCCAGCAGCCAACTGGGACAGGGGAATGAGCAGTTCTTC

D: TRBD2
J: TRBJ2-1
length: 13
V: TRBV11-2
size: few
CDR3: CASSLDQGLAPFF
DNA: TGTGCCAGCAGCTTAGATCAGGGACTAGCCCCGTTCTTC

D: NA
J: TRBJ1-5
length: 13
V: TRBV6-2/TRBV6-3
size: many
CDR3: CASEAGLGQPQHF
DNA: TGTGCCAGCGAGGCCGGGTTGGGTCAGCCCCAGCATTTT

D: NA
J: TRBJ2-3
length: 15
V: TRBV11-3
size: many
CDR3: CASSLGLSNTDTQYF
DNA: TGTGCCAGCAGCTTAGGTCTTAGCAACACAGATACGCAGTATTTT

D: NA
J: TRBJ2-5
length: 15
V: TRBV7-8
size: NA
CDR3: CASSLYPGARETQYF
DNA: TGTGCCAGCAGCTTATATCCGGGGGCTAGGGAGACCCAGTACTTC

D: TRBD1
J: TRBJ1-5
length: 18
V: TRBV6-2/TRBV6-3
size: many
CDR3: CASSYSNEQGGSNQPQHF
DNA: TGTGCCAGCAGTTACTCGAATGAACAGGGGGGATCTAATCAGCCCCAGCATTTT

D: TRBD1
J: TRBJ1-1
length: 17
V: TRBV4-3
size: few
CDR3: CASSLRRTGDVNTEAFF
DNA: TGCGCCAGCAGCCTGCGGAGGACAGGGGACGTGAACACTGAAGCTTTCTTT

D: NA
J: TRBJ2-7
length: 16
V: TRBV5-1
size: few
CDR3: CASSLVIGSSSYEQYF
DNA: TGCGCCAGCAGCTTGGTTATCGGCTCAAGCTCCTACGAGCAGTACTTC

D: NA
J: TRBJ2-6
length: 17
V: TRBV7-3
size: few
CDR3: CASSPSGHHSGANVLTF
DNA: TGTGCCAGCAGCCCGTCGGGACATCACTCTGGGGCCAACGTCCTGACTTTC

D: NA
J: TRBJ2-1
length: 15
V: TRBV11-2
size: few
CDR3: CASSPSGTPYNEQFF
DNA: TGTGCCAGCAGCCCGTCCGGGACTCCCTACAATGAGCAGTTCTTC

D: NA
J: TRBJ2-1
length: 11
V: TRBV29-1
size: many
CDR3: CSVEPDNEQFF
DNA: TGCAGCGTTGAACCGGACAATGAGCAGTTCTTC

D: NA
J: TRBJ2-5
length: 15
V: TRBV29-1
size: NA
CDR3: CSVEDPRQVLETQYF
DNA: TGCAGCGTTGAAGACCCTCGACAGGTCTTAGAGACCCAGTACTTC

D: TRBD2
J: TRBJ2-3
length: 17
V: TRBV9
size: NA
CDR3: CASSPLSGSSSTDTQYF
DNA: TGTGCCAGCAGCCCCCTTAGCGGGTCCTCTAGCACAGATACGCAGTATTTT

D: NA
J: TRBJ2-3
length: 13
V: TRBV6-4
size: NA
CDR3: CASSVGRGDTQYF
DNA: TGTGCCAGCAGCGTAGGGCGAGGAGATACGCAGTATTTT

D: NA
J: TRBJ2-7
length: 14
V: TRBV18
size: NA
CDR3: CASSPEGVDYEQYF
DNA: TGTGCCAGCTCACCCGAAGGGGTTGACTACGAGCAGTACTTC

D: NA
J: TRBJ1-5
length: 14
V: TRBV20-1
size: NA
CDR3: CSAARTELNQPQHF
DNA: TGCAGTGCTGCCCGGACAGAGCTCAATCAGCCCCAGCATTTT

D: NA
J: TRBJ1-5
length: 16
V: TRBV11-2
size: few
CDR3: CASSLEGGPRNQPQHF
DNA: TGTGCCAGCAGCTTAGAAGGCGGCCCCCGCAATCAGCCCCAGCATTTT

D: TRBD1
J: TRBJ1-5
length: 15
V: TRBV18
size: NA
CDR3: CASSYGTGIYQPQHF
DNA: TGTGCCAGCTCATACGGGACAGGGATTTATCAGCCCCAGCATTTT

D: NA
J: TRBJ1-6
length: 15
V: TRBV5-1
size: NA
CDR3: CASSFSRTESSPLHF
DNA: TGCGCCAGCAGCTTCTCCAGGACAGAATCTTCACCCCTCCACTTT

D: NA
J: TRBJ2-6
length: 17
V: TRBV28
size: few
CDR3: CASSFVGRSAGANVLTF
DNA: TGTGCCAGCAGTTTCGTTGGACGGAGCGCTGGGGCCAACGTCCTGACTTTC

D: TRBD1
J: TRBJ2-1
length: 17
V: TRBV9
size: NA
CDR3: CSSSPIKGQGAKNEQFF
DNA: TGTTCCAGCAGCCCAATTAAGGGACAGGGGGCGAAGAATGAGCAGTTCTTC

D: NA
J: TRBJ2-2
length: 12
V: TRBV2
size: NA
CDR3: CASRKGTGELFF
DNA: TGTGCCAGCCGAAAAGGCACCGGGGAGCTGTTTTTT

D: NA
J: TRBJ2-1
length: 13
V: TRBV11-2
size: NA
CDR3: CASSLAGVNEQFF
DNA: TGTGCCAGCAGCTTAGCGGGGGTGAATGAGCAGTTCTTC

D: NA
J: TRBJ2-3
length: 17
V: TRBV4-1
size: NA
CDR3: CASSLLTGGSSTDTQYF
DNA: TGCGCCAGCAGCCTACTCACCGGGGGTTCTAGCACAGATACGCAGTATTTT

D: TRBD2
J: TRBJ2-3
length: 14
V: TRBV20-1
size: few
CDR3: CSARLADSTDTQYF
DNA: TGCAGTGCTAGACTAGCGGATTCCACAGATACGCAGTATTTT

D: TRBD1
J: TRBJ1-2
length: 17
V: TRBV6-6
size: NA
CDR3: CASKQPERDRGRDGYTF
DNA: TGTGCCAGCAAGCAGCCCGAACGGGACAGGGGGCGCGATGGCTACACCTTC

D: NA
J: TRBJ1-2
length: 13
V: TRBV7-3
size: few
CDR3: CASSPTGFGGYTF
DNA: TGTGCCAGCAGCCCCACAGGGTTCGGTGGCTACACCTTC

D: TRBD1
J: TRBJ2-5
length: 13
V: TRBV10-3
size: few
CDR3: CAISETGEETQYF
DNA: TGTGCCATCAGCGAAACAGGGGAAGAGACCCAGTACTTC